Listed below are T cell receptor beta chains from one sample, sequenced in a study of blood T cell repertoires in COVID-19. Libraries were prepared by immunoSEQ multiplex PCR; TCRdb keeps only in-frame clonotypes and omits some of them. The sample includes under 250,000 clones, roughly 80% seen only once; the top ten take less than 4%. Sequenced: peripheral blood. These receptors were taken from a woman younger than 30 with acute or convalescent COVID-19. CDR3s include the opening cysteine and the closing phenylalanine or tryptophan. D genes are given only for firm matches. Size is stated for part of the rows, as once, few or many counts, or as a class when the clone is expanded.

>NA|NA|TRBJ2-7|TRBV18
CASSPLVGQGSYYEQYF
TGTGCCAGCTCACCACTCGTTGGCCAGGGGAGCTACTACGAGCAGTACTTC
>NA|NA|TRBJ2-3|TRBV6-2/TRBV6-3
CASSYRGGIRSTDTQYF
TGTGCCAGCAGTTACCGTGGCGGGATCCGTAGCACAGATACGCAGTATTTT
>once|TRBD1|TRBJ1-2|TRBV7-9
CASSARTGDGYGYTF
TGTGCCAGCAGCGCACGGACAGGGGATGGCTATGGCTACACCTTC
>NA|NA|TRBJ2-1|TRBV19
CASGNTGVSYNEQFF
TGTGCCAGTGGAAACACGGGAGTGAGCTACAATGAGCAGTTCTTC
>NA|NA|TRBJ2-5|TRBV4-3
CASSQEGAAGQETQYF
TGCGCCAGCAGCCAAGAAGGTGCGGCGGGACAAGAGACCCAGTACTTC
>NA|TRBD2|TRBJ2-2|TRBV13
CASSAEGWGGNTGELFF
TGTGCCAGCAGCGCAGAAGGATGGGGGGGGAACACCGGGGAGCTGTTTTTT
>NA|NA|TRBJ2-1|TRBV19
CASRDSDTNNEQFF
TGTGCCAGTAGGGATAGCGACACTAACAATGAGCAGTTCTTC
>few|TRBD2|TRBJ2-1|TRBV28
CASSSLTSGAPNEQFF
TGTGCCAGCAGTTCCCTAACTAGCGGAGCCCCCAATGAGCAGTTCTTC
>NA|NA|TRBJ1-2|TRBV4-2
CASSQDRNYGYTF
TGTGCCAGCAGCCAAGACAGGAACTATGGCTACACCTTC
>NA|NA|TRBJ1-3|TRBV11-2
CASSLGRGAGNTIYF
TGTGCCAGCAGCTTGGGCAGGGGCGCTGGAAACACCATATATTTT
>NA|NA|TRBJ1-2|TRBV29-1
CSVDVAGAGNYGYTF
TGCAGCGTTGATGTGGCAGGGGCAGGGAACTATGGCTACACCTTC
>few|NA|TRBJ2-7|TRBV21-1
CASSIRLAGGCRYEQYF
TGTGCCAGCAGCATCCGACTAGCGGGAGGGTGCCGCTACGAGCAGTACTTC
>NA|TRBD2|TRBJ2-1|TRBV19
CASSMVSSGSGEQFF
TGTGCCAGTAGTATGGTATCTAGCGGGAGCGGTGAGCAGTTCTTC
>NA|NA|TRBJ1-6|TRBV18
CASSSFRDNSPLHF
TGTGCCAGCTCATCCTTTCGGGATAATTCACCCCTCCACTTT
>NA|NA|TRBJ1-1|TRBV7-8
CAILGLGMNTEAFF
TGTGCCATCCTAGGACTCGGCATGAACACTGAAGCTTTCTTT
>NA|NA|TRBJ1-5|TRBV27
CASSSAGLGQPQHF
TGTGCCAGCAGTTCTGCGGGTTTAGGTCAGCCCCAGCATTTT
>NA|TRBD1|TRBJ2-7|TRBV7-2
CASSSSGTGFYEQYF
TGTGCCAGCAGCTCTTCCGGGACAGGATTTTACGAGCAGTACTTC
>few|TRBD1|TRBJ1-1|TRBV3-1/TRBV3-2
CASSHMTGDEAFF
TGTGCCAGCAGCCACATGACAGGGGACGAAGCTTTCTTT
>once|TRBD1|TRBJ2-3|TRBV11-3
CASSSREQGTTDTQYF
TGTGCCAGCAGCTCCCGGGAACAGGGGACCACAGATACGCAGTATTTT
>NA|TRBD1|TRBJ1-1|TRBV28
CASSLLGTVNTEAFF
TGTGCCAGCAGTTTGTTAGGGACAGTAAACACTGAAGCTTTCTTT
>NA|TRBD2|TRBJ2-7|TRBV7-2
CASSFRGGEQYF
TGTGCCAGCAGCTTTCGGGGGGGCGAGCAGTACTTC
>NA|NA|TRBJ2-1|TRBV4-3
CASSQDLGSYNEQFF
TGCGCCAGCAGCCAAGATCTCGGGAGTTATAATGAGCAGTTCTTC
>once|NA|TRBJ2-7|TRBV19
CASSMGWRGSYEQYF
TGTGCCAGTAGTATGGGATGGAGGGGCTCCTACGAGCAGTACTTC
>few|TRBD2|TRBJ2-7|TRBV12-3/TRBV12-4
CASSLGLASEQYF
TGTGCCAGCAGTTTGGGACTAGCTAGCGAGCAGTACTTC
>NA|TRBD1|TRBJ2-7|TRBV6-6
CASSRIPGQLNYEQYF
TGTGCCAGCAGTCGCATTCCGGGACAGCTTAACTACGAGCAGTACTTC
>NA|TRBD2|TRBJ2-3|TRBV28
CASSPPGLAGSTDTQYF
TGTGCCAGCAGTCCTCCGGGACTAGCGGGATCCACAGATACGCAGTATTTT
>NA|NA|TRBJ1-1|TRBV30
CAWNFWGMDTEAFF
TGTGCCTGGAATTTCTGGGGCATGGACACTGAAGCTTTCTTT
>NA|NA|TRBJ2-2|TRBV4-1
CASSQDSPPTGELFF
TGCGCCAGCAGCCAAGATTCCCCTCCCACCGGGGAGCTGTTTTTT
>NA|TRBD1|TRBJ1-2|TRBV12-3/TRBV12-4
CASSPTGNYGYTF
TGTGCCAGCAGCCCGACAGGGAACTATGGCTACACCTTC
>NA|NA|TRBJ1-1|TRBV12-3/TRBV12-4
CASTHSIVTEAFF
TGTGCCAGCACCCATTCGATAGTCACTGAAGCTTTCTTT
>NA|TRBD2|TRBJ2-7|TRBV6-6
CASTGTTPSYEQYF
TGTGCCAGCACCGGGACTACCCCGTCCTACGAGCAGTACTTC
>few|NA|TRBJ2-7|TRBV27
CASTVLGSGYYEQYF
TGTGCCAGCACCGTACTAGGATCGGGCTACTACGAGCAGTACTTC
>NA|NA|TRBJ1-1|TRBV28
CASSFPLMNTEAFF
TGTGCCAGCAGTTTCCCACTGATGAACACTGAAGCTTTCTTT
>NA|TRBD2|TRBJ2-1|TRBV7-3
CASSLKDLGLAGENEQFF
TGTGCCAGCAGCTTAAAGGACCTCGGACTAGCGGGAGAGAATGAGCAGTTCTTC
>NA|TRBD1|TRBJ2-1|TRBV27
CASSLDRVNEQFF
TGTGCCAGCAGTTTAGACAGGGTGAATGAGCAGTTCTTC
>NA|TRBD1|TRBJ1-1|TRBV5-4
CASSIGTVEAFF
TGTGCCAGCAGCATTGGGACAGTAGAAGCTTTCTTT
>NA|NA|TRBJ1-1|TRBV12-5
CATLDSMNTEAFF
TGTGCTACCCTGGACAGCATGAACACTGAAGCTTTCTTT
>NA|TRBD1|TRBJ1-5|TRBV7-6
CASSLDDRDYQPQHF
TGTGCCAGCAGCTTAGATGACAGGGACTATCAGCCCCAGCATTTT
>NA|NA|TRBJ1-1|TRBV30
CARTGMNTEAFF
TGTGCCCGAACAGGAATGAACACTGAAGCTTTCTTT
>NA|NA|TRBJ1-1|TRBV12-3/TRBV12-4
CASSLWEVTEAFF
TGTGCCAGCAGTTTATGGGAGGTGACTGAAGCTTTCTTT
>NA|TRBD1|TRBJ1-2|TRBV5-6
CASRPGQEVDGYTF
TGTGCCAGCAGGCCGGGACAGGAGGTCGATGGCTACACCTTC
>NA|NA|TRBJ1-5|TRBV28
CASRPDYSNQPQHF
TGTGCCAGCAGACCGGACTATAGCAATCAGCCCCAGCATTTT
>NA|TRBD1|TRBJ1-1|TRBV4-1
CASSQTGGDTEAFF
TGCGCCAGCAGTCAGACAGGGGGGGACACTGAAGCTTTCTTT
>NA|TRBD1|TRBJ2-1|TRBV25-1
CASSGRQGLDEQFF
TGTGCCAGCAGTGGCCGACAGGGTTTGGATGAGCAGTTCTTC
>NA|NA|TRBJ1-2|TRBV6-2/TRBV6-3
CASSYRAGNYGYTF
TGTGCCAGCAGTTATCGGGCGGGGAACTATGGCTACACCTTC
>NA|NA|TRBJ1-2|TRBV7-9
CASSSGGISGYTF
TGTGCCAGCAGCTCCGGGGGTATCAGTGGCTACACCTTC
>NA|NA|TRBJ2-3|TRBV11-3
CASSFGGSTDTQYF
TGTGCCAGCAGCTTCGGCGGAAGCACAGATACGCAGTATTTT
>once|TRBD1|TRBJ2-3|TRBV2
CASSDVPRTTGVAVGTDTQYF
TGTGCCAGCAGTGATGTCCCACGAACGACAGGGGTCGCGGTGGGGACAGATACGCAGTATTTT
>few|NA|TRBJ2-1|TRBV24-1
CATSDPGDGRNEQFF
TGTGCCACCAGTGATCCAGGGGATGGTCGCAATGAGCAGTTCTTC
>once|NA|TRBJ2-1|TRBV6-2/TRBV6-3
CASSPSGFSYNEQFF
TGTGCCAGCAGCCCCAGCGGGTTTTCCTACAATGAGCAGTTCTTC
>NA|NA|TRBJ2-1|TRBV5-1
CASSWDRKGEISYNEQFF
TGCGCCAGCAGCTGGGATCGGAAGGGGGAGATCTCCTACAATGAGCAGTTCTTC
>few|NA|TRBJ1-1|TRBV6-5
CASSWRIETEAFF
TGTGCCAGCAGTTGGCGGATCGAGACTGAAGCTTTCTTT
>NA|NA|TRBJ1-5|TRBV5-6
CASSLAQALGDQPQHF
TGTGCCAGCAGCTTGGCCCAGGCCCTAGGGGATCAGCCCCAGCATTTT
>NA|TRBD2|TRBJ2-3|TRBV10-2
CASSKTGTSGRTDTQYF
TGCGCCAGCAGCAAAACCGGGACTAGCGGGAGGACAGATACGCAGTATTTT
>NA|TRBD1|TRBJ1-6|TRBV27
CASSLGTGNSYNSPLHF
TGTGCCAGCAGTCTTGGGACAGGAAACTCCTATAATTCACCCCTCCACTTT
>NA|TRBD1|TRBJ1-3|TRBV28
CASSFGPSIGRGQAPGNTIYF
TGTGCCAGCAGTTTTGGTCCGTCGATAGGTAGAGGACAGGCCCCTGGAAACACCATATATTTT
>NA|NA|TRBJ2-7|TRBV5-6
CASSLGQGGHEQYF
TGTGCCAGCAGCTTGGGGCAGGGGGGCCACGAGCAGTACTTC
>NA|TRBD1|TRBJ2-5|TRBV7-9
CASSYGDRGGSETQYF
TGTGCCAGCAGCTATGGGGACAGGGGGGGCTCAGAGACCCAGTACTTC
>NA|TRBD2|TRBJ2-2|TRBV15
CATSSGTSKLATNTGELFF
TGTGCCACCAGCAGCGGGACTAGCAAACTCGCTACGAACACCGGGGAGCTGTTTTTT